Listed here is a single T cell receptor (beta chain). The data were taken from a study of cytomegalovirus exposure and HLA in healthy donors. Amplification used 60 Vbeta primers and 13 Jbeta primers. Assay used: immunoSEQ multiplex PCR; TCRdb lists only in-frame clones, some missing. In the table there are over 95,000 clones, 76% of which are singletons. The germline V gene encodes CDR1 MDHEN and CDR2 SYDVKM. This CDR3 contains 17 residues. V lost 5 bases, J lost 10 bases, and 27 bases lay in between. The origin of this receptor is a middle-aged man in good health and CMV-seronegative. The material sequenced was PBMCs. The rearrangement uses TRBV28 and TRBJ2-1; weak D call: TRBD2 (6 bases). As DNA, the CDR3 is TGTGCCAGCAGTCAACTCCCGTTAGCGGAGGGATTAAGCGAGCAGTTCTTC. This sequence encodes CASSQLPLAEGLSEQFF.